This T cell receptor beta chain was sequenced in a study of blood T cell repertoires in COVID-19. Sequencing was performed with immunoSEQ multiplex PCR; in TCRdb, only in-frame clones are kept and a portion is missing. The sample has around 23,000 clones; 75% to 95% are singletons. This clone was seen more than once but under ten times. V lost 5 bases and J 7 bases, leaving 12 bases between the germline ends. This CDR3 spans 13 amino acids. Germline V gives CDR1 LNHNV, CDR2 YYDKDF (reference sequence). Specimen: peripheral blood. This sequence originates from a human donor in a cohort sampled during active COVID-19. V usage is TRBV15 and J usage is TRBJ1-5; weak D call: TRBD1 (6 bases). The CDR3 bases are TGTGCCACCAGCGGGTTCAGGGGCCAGCCCCAGCATTTT. It encodes CATSGFRGQPQHF.